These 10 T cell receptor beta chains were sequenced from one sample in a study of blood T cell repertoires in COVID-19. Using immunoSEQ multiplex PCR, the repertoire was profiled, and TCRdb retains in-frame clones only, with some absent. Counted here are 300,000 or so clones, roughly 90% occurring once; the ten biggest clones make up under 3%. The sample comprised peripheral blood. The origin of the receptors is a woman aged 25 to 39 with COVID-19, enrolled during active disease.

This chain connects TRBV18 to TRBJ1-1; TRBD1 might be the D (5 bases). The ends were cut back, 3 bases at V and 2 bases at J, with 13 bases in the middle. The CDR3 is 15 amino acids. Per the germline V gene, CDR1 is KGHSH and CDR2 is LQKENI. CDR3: CASSPVEDTNTEAFF. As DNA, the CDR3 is TGTGCCAGCTCACCGGTCGAGGACACAAACACTGAAGCTTTCTTT.

CDR3 in DNA: TGTGCCAGCAGTCACGGGGCGGGAGGAACCTACGAGCAGTACTTC. Translated: CASSHGAGGTYEQYF. This chain joins TRBV6-6 and TRBJ2-7, with 8 bases identical to TRBD2. V shed 5 bases, J shed 2 bases, and the junction held 8 bases outside the gene matches. Germline assignment: CDR1 MNHNY and CDR2 SVGAGI (reference sequence). CDR3 length: 15 residues.

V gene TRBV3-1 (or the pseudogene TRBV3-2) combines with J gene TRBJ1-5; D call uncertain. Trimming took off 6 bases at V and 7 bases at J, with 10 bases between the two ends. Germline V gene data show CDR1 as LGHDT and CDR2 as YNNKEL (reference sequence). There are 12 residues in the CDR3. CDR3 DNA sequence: TGTGCCAGCAGATATCAAGCCCAGCCCCAGCATTTT. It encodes CASRYQAQPQHF.

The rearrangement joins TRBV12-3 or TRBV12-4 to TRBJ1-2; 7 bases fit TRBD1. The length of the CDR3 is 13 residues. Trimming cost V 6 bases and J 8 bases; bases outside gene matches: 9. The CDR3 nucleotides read TGTGCCAGCAGCCTCAACAGGGGCGAGGGCTACACCTTC. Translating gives CASSLNRGEGYTF.

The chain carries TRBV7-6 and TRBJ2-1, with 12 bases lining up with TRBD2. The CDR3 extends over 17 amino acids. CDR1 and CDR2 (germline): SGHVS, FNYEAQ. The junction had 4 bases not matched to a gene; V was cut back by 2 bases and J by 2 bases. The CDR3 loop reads CASSLKLAGGAYNEQFF. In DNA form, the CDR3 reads TGTGCCAGCAGCTTAAAACTAGCGGGGGGCGCCTACAATGAGCAGTTCTTC. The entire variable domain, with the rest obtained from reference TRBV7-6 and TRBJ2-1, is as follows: GAGVSQSPRYKVTKRGQDVALRCDPISGHVSLYWYRQALGQGPEFLTYFNYEAQQDKSGLPNDRFSAERPEGSISTLTIQRTEQRDSAMYRCASSLKLAGGAYNEQFFGPGTRLTVL.

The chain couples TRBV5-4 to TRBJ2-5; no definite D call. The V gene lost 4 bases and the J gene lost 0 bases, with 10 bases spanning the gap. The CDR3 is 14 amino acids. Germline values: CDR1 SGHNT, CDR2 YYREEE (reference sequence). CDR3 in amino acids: CASSTRMYQETQYF. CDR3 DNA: TGTGCCAGCAGCACGCGAATGTACCAAGAGACCCAGTACTTC.

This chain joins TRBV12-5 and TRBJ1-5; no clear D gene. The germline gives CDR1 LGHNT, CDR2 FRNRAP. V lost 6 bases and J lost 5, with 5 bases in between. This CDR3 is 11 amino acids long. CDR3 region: CASGRDQPQHF. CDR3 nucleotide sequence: TGTGCTAGTGGCCGTGATCAGCCCCAGCATTTT.

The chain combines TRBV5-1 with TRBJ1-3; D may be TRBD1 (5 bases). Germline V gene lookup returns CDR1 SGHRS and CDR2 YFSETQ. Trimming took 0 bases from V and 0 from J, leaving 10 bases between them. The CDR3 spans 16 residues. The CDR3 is CASSLGQFSSGNTIYF. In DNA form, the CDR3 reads TGCGCCAGCAGCTTGGGACAGTTTAGCTCTGGAAACACCATATATTTT.

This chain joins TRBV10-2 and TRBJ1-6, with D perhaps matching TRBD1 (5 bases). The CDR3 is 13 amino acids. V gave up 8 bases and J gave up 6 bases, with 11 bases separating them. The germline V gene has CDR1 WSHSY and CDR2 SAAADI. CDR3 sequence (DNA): TGCGCCAGCGGAGGGGTAACTAATTCACCCCTCCACTTT. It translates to CASGGVTNSPLHF.

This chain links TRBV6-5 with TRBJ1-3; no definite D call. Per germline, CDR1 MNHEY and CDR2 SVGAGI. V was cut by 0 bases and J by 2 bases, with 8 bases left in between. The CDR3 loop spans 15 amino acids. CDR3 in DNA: TGTGCCAGCAGTTACTCGAGCGGGGCTGGAAACACCATATATTTT. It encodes CASSYSSGAGNTIYF.